This T cell receptor beta chain was found in a study of cytomegalovirus exposure and HLA in healthy donors. Study-level information: Of fewer than 450 genotyped donors, roughly 80% clustered with self-reported Caucasian donors.

Findings of the study overall: CMV serostatus alone was available as immune exposure information. Several of the most significant clusters were apparently associated with common viral pathogens in a later analysis.

A note on this clone: Its antigen is as yet unknown.

Samples came from healthy bone marrow donors. Researchers ran the PCR with 60 Vbeta and 13 Jbeta primers. Repertoires were generated with immunoSEQ multiplex PCR, while TCRdb's copy carries only in-frame clones and drops some. The data hold about 150,000 clones, with 76% observed a single time. This receptor was obtained from a woman in her thirties or forties in good health and CMV-seronegative. The source material was PBMCs.

The CDR3 DNA reads as TGTGCCACAGTGACAGGGTTGAACACTGAAGCTTTCTTT. Translation: CATVTGLNTEAFF. The rearrangement links TRBV10-3 to TRBJ1-1; the match to TRBD1 covers 7 bases. Germline CDR1 ENHRY, CDR2 SYGVKD. With 10 bases clipped from V and 0 bases from J, the junction kept 5 bases outside the gene matches. This CDR3 has 13 residues.